This T cell receptor (beta chain) was captured in a study of cytomegalovirus exposure and HLA in healthy donors. Vbeta (60) and Jbeta (13) primers were used in the PCR. TCRdb keeps only in-frame clones here, not all; method: immunoSEQ multiplex PCR. The table records around 220,000 clones, about 83% of them present only once. V lost 7 bases and J 2 bases, leaving 9 bases between the germline ends. Looked up from germline, CDR1 is MNHNY and CDR2 is SVGAGI (reference sequence). The CDR3 totals 13 residues. The genes are TRBV6-6 and TRBJ1-3; D gene ambiguous. This TCR was sampled from a man aged 35 to 55 in good health and CMV-seronegative. Specimen: PBMCs. The CDR3, as DNA: TGTGCCAGCACCCCCCGGGCTGGAAACACCATATATTTT. Amino acids: CASTPRAGNTIYF.